The rows below give T cell receptor beta chains drawn from one sample of a study of human T cells and chemical hapten exposure. TCRdb redid the calling of the RACE reads with MiXCR, one entry per CDR3 protein. The table lists approximately 87,000 distinct CDR3 sequences, 10% to 12% of them singletons. The input for sequencing was whole blood, taken in connection with sensitization to the hapten diphenylcyclopropenone (DPC). The receptors were gathered from a woman aged 40 to 55 with alopecia areata. Some clones in this sample may be carry-over from other donors' samples. CDR3s include the opening cysteine and the closing phenylalanine or tryptophan. A D gene is named only where the DNA matches it firmly. Expanded clones are given a class, and other clones once, few, many or no size at all.

v_gene	j_gene	d_gene	abundance	len	CDR3aa	CDR3nt
TRBV28	TRBJ2-3	TRBD2	few	18	CASSLLSWAGEGTDTQYF	TGTGCCAGCAGTTTATTAAGCTGGGCGGGAGAGGGTACAGATACGCAGTATTTT
TRBV28	TRBJ2-7	.	many	12	CASSLGPREQYF	TGTGCCAGCAGTTTGGGCCCTCGGGAGCAGTACTTC
TRBV12-5	TRBJ1-1	.	few	11	CASGETGEAFF	TGTGCTAGTGGTGAAACAGGGGAAGCTTTCTTT
TRBV28	TRBJ2-2	TRBD1	few	16	CASSSQGAQFNGELFF	TGTGCCAGCAGTTCACAGGGGGCGCAGTTTAACGGGGAGCTGTTTTTT
TRBV2	TRBJ1-1	.	many	14	CASTGLGPRTEAFF	TGTGCCAGCACGGGTTTGGGGCCTCGTACTGAAGCTTTCTTT
TRBV2	TRBJ1-2	TRBD1	many	15	CASSGGGQGDYGYTF	TGTGCCAGCAGTGGGGGGGGACAGGGCGACTATGGCTACACCTTC
TRBV12-3/TRBV12-4	TRBJ1-4	.	many	14	CASSWTAGGEKLFF	TGTGCCAGCAGTTGGACAGCGGGCGGTGAAAAACTGTTTTTT
TRBV20-1	TRBJ2-3	TRBD2	.	15	CSARRTSGPSDTQYF	TGCAGTGCTAGGAGGACTAGCGGGCCCTCAGATACGCAGTATTTT
TRBV29-1	TRBJ1-1	TRBD1	few	13	CSVQGAGNTEAFF	TGCAGCGTACAGGGGGCCGGGAACACTGAAGCTTTCTTT
TRBV18	TRBJ1-6	TRBD1	many	13	CASSRDRSSPLHF	TGTGCCAGCTCACGGGACAGAAGTTCACCCCTCCACTTT
TRBV3-1	TRBJ2-1	TRBD1	few	15	CASSQEGQGYNEQFF	TGTGCCAGCAGCCAAGAGGGACAGGGGTACAATGAGCAGTTCTTC
TRBV5-4	TRBJ1-1	.	many	12	CASSVPNTEAFF	TGTGCCAGCAGCGTCCCGAACACTGAAGCTTTCTTT
TRBV29-1	TRBJ1-1	.	many	14	CSVVSRARGTEAFF	TGCAGCGTTGTATCCAGGGCCCGGGGCACTGAAGCTTTCTTT
TRBV7-2	TRBJ2-1	.	many	16	CASSSGQFSSYNEQFF	TGTGCCAGCAGCTCCGGACAGTTCAGCTCCTACAATGAGCAGTTCTTC
TRBV4-3	TRBJ1-5	TRBD1	.	16	CASSQEAQGGIQPQHF	TGCGCCAGCAGCCAAGAGGCTCAGGGGGGGATCCAGCCCCAGCATTTT
TRBV4-3	TRBJ2-1	.	many	15	CASSEWWGVLNEQFF	TGCGCCAGCAGCGAATGGTGGGGGGTTCTCAATGAGCAGTTCTTC
TRBV28	TRBJ2-6	TRBD2	.	21	CASSFPSGRRMLSSGANVLTF	TGTGCCAGCAGTTTCCCTAGCGGGAGGCGTATGTTAAGCTCTGGGGCCAACGTCCTGACTTTC
TRBV20-1	TRBJ2-7	TRBD2	many	16	CSARSSGGYRLYEQYF	TGCAGTGCTAGATCGAGCGGGGGTTACCGACTCTACGAGCAGTACTTC
TRBV14	TRBJ2-1	.	many	13	CASSPQVWGEQFF	TGTGCCAGCAGCCCGCAGGTGTGGGGTGAGCAGTTCTTC
TRBV28	TRBJ1-1	.	.	14	CASSPPGYGTEAFF	TGTGCCAGCAGTCCCCCAGGGTACGGCACTGAAGCTTTCTTT
TRBV7-9	TRBJ2-3	TRBD2	.	14	CASSPVAGADTQYF	TGTGCCAGCAGTCCCGTAGCGGGAGCAGATACGCAGTATTTT
TRBV9	TRBJ1-2	TRBD1	many	15	CASSPSGTESYGYTF	TGTGCCAGCAGCCCATCCGGGACAGAAAGCTATGGCTACACCTTC
TRBV7-3	TRBJ2-3	.	many	14	CASSPSLPPDTQYF	TGTGCCAGCAGCCCGAGCTTACCCCCAGATACGCAGTATTTT
TRBV30	TRBJ1-1	.	.	11	CAWRAPTEAFF	TGTGCCTGGAGAGCTCCCACTGAAGCTTTCTTT
TRBV29-1	TRBJ2-7	.	.	13	CSVTDLKTYEQYF	TGCAGCGTCACGGACCTCAAAACCTACGAGCAGTACTTC
TRBV6-2/TRBV6-3	TRBJ2-7	TRBD2	.	13	CASSYRRGGEQYF	TGTGCCAGCAGTTACAGACGGGGGGGCGAGCAGTACTTC
TRBV27	TRBJ2-5	TRBD2	.	13	CASGVAGRETQYF	TGTGCCAGCGGGGTAGCGGGTAGAGAGACCCAGTACTTC
TRBV11-2	TRBJ2-1	TRBD2	few	17	CASSLPEGTSVFNEQFF	TGTGCCAGCAGCTTACCAGAGGGGACTAGCGTATTCAATGAGCAGTTCTTC
TRBV21-1	TRBJ2-3	.	.	15	CASSTNRGPTDTQYF	TGTGCCAGCAGCACCAACAGGGGGCCAACAGATACGCAGTATTTT
TRBV20-1	TRBJ2-5	.	.	14	CSARERTLQETQYF	TGCAGTGCTAGAGAAAGGACCCTCCAAGAGACCCAGTACTTC
TRBV7-2	TRBJ2-5	TRBD2	many	16	CASSPTSGRKGETQYF	TGTGCCAGCAGCCCCACTAGCGGGAGGAAGGGAGAGACCCAGTACTTC
TRBV4-3	TRBJ1-5	.	few	15	CASSPEDRSGQPQHF	TGCGCCAGCAGCCCCGAGGACCGAAGTGGTCAGCCCCAGCATTTT
TRBV7-8	TRBJ1-2	TRBD1	.	14	CASSPRITGDGYTF	TGTGCCAGCAGCCCTCGGATCACAGGGGATGGCTACACCTTC
TRBV30	TRBJ1-2	.	many	12	CAWTLPPDGYTF	TGTGCCTGGACCCTCCCCCCCGATGGCTACACTTTC
TRBV6-1	TRBJ2-7	.	many	13	CASGPGGHYEQYF	TGTGCCAGCGGGCCGGGGGGCCACTACGAGCAGTACTTC
TRBV14	TRBJ2-1	TRBD2	many	16	CASSQSIGLAGDEQFF	TGTGCCAGCAGCCAATCAATTGGACTAGCGGGAGATGAGCAGTTCTTC
TRBV7-2	TRBJ2-1	.	few	12	CASSPLGDEQFF	TGTGCCAGCAGCCCCCTTGGGGACGAGCAGTTCTTC
TRBV4-3	TRBJ1-2	.	many	12	CASSQDGLALSF	TGCGCCAGCAGCCAAGACGGTCTAGCCCTGTCCTTC
TRBV27	TRBJ2-7	.	many	12	CASSSSTYEQYF	TGTGCCAGCAGTTCCTCGACCTACGAGCAGTACTTC
TRBV29-1	TRBJ1-5	.	many	13	CSVGWGGNQPQHF	TGCAGCGTTGGGTGGGGGGGCAATCAGCCCCAGCATTTT